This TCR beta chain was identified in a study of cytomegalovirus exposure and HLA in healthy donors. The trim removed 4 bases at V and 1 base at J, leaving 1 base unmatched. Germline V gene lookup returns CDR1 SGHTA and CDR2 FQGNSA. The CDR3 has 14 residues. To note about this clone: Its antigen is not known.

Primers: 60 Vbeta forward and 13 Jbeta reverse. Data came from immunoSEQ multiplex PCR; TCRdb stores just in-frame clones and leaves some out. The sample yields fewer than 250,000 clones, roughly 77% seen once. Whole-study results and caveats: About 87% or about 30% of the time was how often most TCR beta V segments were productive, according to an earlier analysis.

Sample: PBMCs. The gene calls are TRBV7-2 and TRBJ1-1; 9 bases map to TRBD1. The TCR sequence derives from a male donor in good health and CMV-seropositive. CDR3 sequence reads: CASSWGQGNTEAFF. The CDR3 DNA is TGTGCCAGCAGCTGGGGACAGGGGAACACTGAAGCTTTCTTT.